A single sample gave rise to the 19 T cell receptor beta chains below, sequenced in a study of T-cell reconstitution after alpha-beta-depleted transplantation in children. Unique molecular identifiers tagged the TCRbeta library. TCRdb re-derived calls from the PCR reads in MiXCR, one entry per CDR3 protein. The sample lists 230,000 or so distinct CDR3 sequences, approximately 9.9% occurring once. The input for sequencing was PBMCs from the stem cell graft donor, taken from the stem cell graft. The receptors come from a human donor who donated a stem cell graft to a child with SCID.

This clonotype was counted at least ten times. The J gene is TRBJ1-5, the V gene TRBV20-1; D perhaps matches TRBD1 (5 bases). Germline V gives CDR1 DFQATT, CDR2 SNEGSKA (reference sequence). The CDR3 contains 15 residues. V was clipped by 5 bases and J by 4 bases, with 18 bases between them. The CDR3 reads CSAALGGRPNQPQHF. In DNA, the CDR3 is TGCAGTGCTGCCCTGGGGGGACGACCTAATCAGCCCCAGCATTTT.

This clonotype was counted at least ten times. This chain links TRBV5-1 with TRBJ1-5, with D uncertain. The CDR3 spans 14 residues. Germline values: CDR1 SGHRS, CDR2 YFSETQ. Trimming took off 4 bases at V and 6 bases at J, with 14 bases between the two ends. DNA for the CDR3: TGCGCCAGCAGCCCTAACAGTAACAGTCAGCCCCAGCATTTT. This gives the protein CASSPNSNSQPQHF.

This clonotype was recorded many times. This chain links TRBV12-3 or TRBV12-4 with TRBJ2-1; TRBD1 aligns across 8 bases. V lost 4 bases and J lost 2; bases outside the gene matches: 4. The CDR3 runs to 15 residues. CDR3 region: CASSSDRAAYNEQFF. The DNA of the CDR3 is TGTGCCAGCAGTTCGGACAGGGCGGCCTACAATGAGCAGTTCTTC.

This clonotype was recorded at least ten times. J is TRBJ1-2 and V is TRBV5-1; no reliable D call. Trimming stripped 2 bases from V and 6 bases from J, with 11 bases between. The CDR3 totals 13 residues. Germline CDR1 and CDR2: SGHRS and YFSETQ. CDR3 sequence (DNA): TGCGCCAGCAGCTTAACGGCACACAATGGCTACACCTTC. As protein: CASSLTAHNGYTF.

Many counts were recorded for this clonotype. The genes are TRBV5-6 and TRBJ2-1; possible D gene TRBD1, 6 bases. The ends were cut back, 5 bases at V and 8 bases at J, with 20 bases in the middle. The CDR3 is made up of 15 amino acids. From germline, CDR1 is SGHDT and CDR2 YYEEEE. The CDR3 sequence is CASSQTGTLSYEQFF. CDR3 in DNA: TGTGCCAGCAGTCAAACCGGGACACTCTCTTATGAGCAGTTCTTC.

This clonotype was recorded many times. The rearrangement uses TRBV28 and TRBJ2-7, with 8 bases fitting TRBD2. This CDR3 region has 13 residues. With 8 bases clipped from V and 5 bases from J, the junction kept 8 bases outside the gene matches. From germline, CDR1 is MDHEN and CDR2 SYDVKM. The CDR3 loop reads CASVEGRGDEQYF. As DNA, the CDR3 is TGTGCCAGCGTCGAGGGGCGGGGGGACGAGCAGTACTTC.

The chain couples TRBV4-2 to TRBJ2-7; the match to TRBD1 covers 8 bases. In germline, CDR1 is LGHNA, CDR2 YNFKEQ. There are 14 residues in the CDR3. V shed 2 bases, J shed 3 bases, and the junction held 3 bases outside the gene matches. CDR3 region: CASSQPGQDYEQYF. The CDR3 bases are TGTGCCAGCAGCCAACCGGGACAGGACTACGAGCAGTACTTC.

This clonotype has ten or more counts. The V and J genes are TRBV5-5 and TRBJ2-3; tentative D call: TRBD1 (6 bases). Per germline, CDR1 SGHKS and CDR2 YYEKEE (reference sequence). CDR3 length equals 13 residues. Trimming pared 3 bases from V and 4 bases from J, leaving 9 bases between. Here the CDR3 DNA reads TGTGCCAGCAGCTCACAGGGCGCAGATACGCAGTATTTT. This codes for CASSSQGADTQYF.

This clonotype was found many times. The chain uses TRBV6-5 and TRBJ2-1, with 9 bases matching TRBD1. The CDR3 spans 18 residues. J lost 2 bases, V lost 2 bases, and 10 bases had no gene match. Per the germline V gene, CDR1 is MNHEY and CDR2 is SVGAGI. The CDR3 DNA sequence: TGTGCCAGCAGTTACGAGTGGGACAGGGCCACCGCCTACAATGAGCAGTTCTTC. Translation: CASSYEWDRATAYNEQFF.

In its sample, this clonotype was seen many times. CDR3 residues: CASSKGAGSGISDTQYF. Here the CDR3 DNA reads TGTGCCAGCAGTAAAGGCGCCGGGTCGGGGATTTCGGATACGCAGTATTTT. The V call is TRBV2, the J call TRBJ2-3, with a possible D match to TRBD2 (5 bases). CDR1 and CDR2 from the germline V gene are SNHLY and FYNNEI. The ends were cut back, 5 bases at V and 6 bases at J, with 24 bases in the middle. This CDR3 is built from 17 residues.

The table lists this clonotype with many counts. The chain is built from TRBV2 and TRBJ2-5; D remains unclear. CDR1 and CDR2 (germline): SNHLY, FYNNEI. Trimming pared 7 bases from V and 5 bases from J, leaving 11 bases between. CDR3 length: 12 amino acids. The CDR3 coding sequence is TGTGCCAGCACCACACTAAGGGAGACCCAGTACTTC. Its translation is CASTTLRETQYF.

The sample holds many counts of this clonotype. V gene TRBV7-2 combines with J gene TRBJ2-2, with D uncertain. The CDR3 spans 14 residues. V lost 2 bases, J lost 4 bases, and 8 bases lay in between. Per germline, CDR1 SGHTA and CDR2 FQGNSA. The CDR3 DNA follows: TGTGCCAGCAGCTTATATAGGGCCACCGGGGAGCTGTTTTTT. It codes for CASSLYRATGELFF.

This clonotype was detected many times. The chain joins TRBV20-1 to TRBJ1-1; TRBD1 is a possible D gene (5 bases). The V and J ends lost 6 bases and 1 base respectively, with 12 bases between them. CDR3 size: 13 residues. Per germline, CDR1 DFQATT and CDR2 SNEGSKA (reference sequence). Written as DNA, the CDR3 is TGCAGTGCCCGGACACCCCCGAACACTGAAGCTTTCTTT. Translation gives CSARTPPNTEAFF.

This clonotype was detected a few times. The V call is TRBV12-3 or TRBV12-4, the J call TRBJ1-6; 7 bases match TRBD1. The J segment lost 9 bases and the V segment lost 1 base, leaving 3 bases of the junction unmatched. This CDR3 comprises 14 residues. The CDR3 coding sequence is TGTGCCAGCAGTTTAGGGGACAGAAGTTCACCCCTCCACTTT. Translated, it gives CASSLGDRSSPLHF.

This clonotype was seen many times. This sequence joins TRBV9 and TRBJ1-4, with TRBD1 as a possible D gene (5 bases). The V end was cut by 1 base, the J end by 4 bases, with 11 bases between. Germline V lookup: CDR1 SGDLS, CDR2 YYNGEE. The CDR3 runs 15 residues. CDR3: CASSVQGKGNEKLFF. The CDR3, as DNA: TGTGCCAGCAGCGTACAGGGAAAGGGTAATGAAAAACTGTTTTTT.

This clonotype was recorded many times. The chain combines TRBV11-1 with TRBJ2-3; D not certain. CDR1 and CDR2 from the germline V gene are SGHAT and FQDESV (reference sequence). Deletions cut 4 bases from V and 0 bases from J, with 23 bases between. There are 19 residues in the CDR3. CDR3 nucleotides: TGTGCCAGCAGCTCACCGATAATTCTAGAAGGGTCTAGCACAGATACGCAGTATTTT. Translated: CASSSPIILEGSSTDTQYF.

The V call is TRBV5-6, the J call TRBJ1-4; no clear D. The germline V and J ends were trimmed by 4 bases and 6 bases, with 25 bases remaining between them. The CDR3 contains 18 residues. Germline V gene sequence: CDR1 SGHDT, CDR2 YYEEEE. CDR3 DNA: TGTGCCAGCAGCCTTGCCCTCGACACCTTCGGAGGCGATGAAAAACTGTTTTTT. Translating it yields CASSLALDTFGGDEKLFF.

This clonotype showed up many times. The genes are TRBV13 and TRBJ1-2; 10 bases agree with TRBD1. The CDR3 consists of 14 residues. J lost 5 bases, V lost 4 bases, and 4 bases had no gene match. CDR1 is PRHDT and CDR2 is FYEKMQ in the germline V gene (reference sequence). The DNA for the CDR3 is TGTGCCAGCAGCTCAAGGACAGGGGGGTATGGCTACACCTTC. This gives the protein CASSSRTGGYGYTF. The whole variable domain, remainder taken from reference TRBV13 and TRBJ1-2, is AAGVIQSPRHLIKEKRETATLKCYPIPRHDTVYWYQQGPGQDPQFLISFYEKMQSDKGSIPDRFSAQQFSDYHSELNMSSLELGDSALYFCASSSRTGGYGYTFGSGTRLTVV.

This clonotype was seen ten or more times. Sequence at one end of the junction differs from germline and may be a read error. The chain uses TRBV20-1 and TRBJ2-7; a weak D match, TRBD2 (6 bases). Germline CDR1 DFQATT, CDR2 SNEGSKA (reference sequence). The CDR3 length is 17 residues. DNA of the CDR3: TGCAGTGCTGGAGAGATCGGGGGAACCATTCTTAAACACGAGCAGTACTTC. This translates into CSAGEIGGTILKHEQYF.